This section outlines one T cell receptor (beta chain) sequence together with its context. Its antigen is not identified. This entry is derived from a study of OX40 agonist ivuxolimab in advanced cancers. General study findings and limits: Researchers report that CD8+ T cells had, on average, more expanded clones than CD4+.

Some clones are missing from TCRdb's copy, which holds only in-frame ones; the method was immunoSEQ multiplex PCR. The sample yields about 100,000 clones, 70% to 90% seen once. Germline CDR1 reads SGHRS; CDR2 reads YFSETQ. The CDR3 is 14 residues long. V shed 3 bases, J shed 7 bases, and the junction held 7 bases outside the gene matches. The sequence was obtained from an adult with an advanced solid tumor such as melanoma, head and neck, liver or kidney cancer. This chain uses TRBV5-1 with TRBJ1-5, with 7 bases that match TRBD1. The source was CD4+ or CD8+ T cells sorted from blood, collected in a trial of the OX40 agonist ivuxolimab. CDR3 sequence reads: CASSSGTALQPQHF. CDR3 nucleotide sequence: TGCGCCAGCAGCTCTGGGACAGCCTTACAGCCCCAGCATTTT.